The T cell receptor beta chain described here comes from a study of T cells in women clearing cervical HPV infection. Study background: HLA type could not be excluded as a confounder.

TCRdb's copy holds only in-frame clones and misses some; the assay was immunoSEQ multiplex PCR. The sample table includes tens of thousands of clones. Turning to this clone: The antigen remains undetermined. The read ends 3 residues early relative to the CDR3; the germline J gene fills the gap.

CDR1 and CDR2 (germline): LGHDT, YNNKEL (reference sequence). With 6 bases clipped from V and 3 bases from J, the junction kept 4 bases outside the gene matches. The CDR3 contains 14 residues. Study observations and caveats: TRBV6-7 abundance was lower in cases than controls (around 0.1% versus 0.15%).

This chain links TRBV3-1 (or the pseudogene TRBV3-2) with TRBJ2-1, with TRBD2 matching 8 bases. This receptor was taken from a woman between 18 and 70 years old with a cervical HPV16 infection that either progressed to CIN3+ or cleared (not recorded which). The sequencing input was blood buffy coat. The sequenced CDR3 bases are TGTGCCAGCAGGCCAGCGGGAGACTACAATGAG. It encodes CASRPAGDYNE. The whole CDR3 sequence reads CASRPAGDYNEQFF.